This T cell receptor beta chain derives from a study of blood T cell repertoires in COVID-19. Study-level information: Specimens from acute and convalescent COVID-19 originated in the United States, Italy and Spain. PBMCs, B-cell-depleted T cells, or T cells were the source of the cDNA or gDNA that made up the material.

Per the original methods: Amplification from reference gene primers served as the basis for estimated nucleated cell counts. Repertoires were generated with immunoSEQ multiplex PCR, while TCRdb's copy carries only in-frame clones and drops some. V and J calls and clone size come straight from that table; D and trimming were deduced from the DNA. In the table there are around 200,000 clones, 80% to 90% of which are singletons. V was clipped by 6 bases and J by 3 bases; unmatched bases: 5. This CDR3 has 15 residues. Germline V gene lookup returns CDR1 LNHDA and CDR2 SQIVND (reference sequence). Input material: peripheral blood. The chain couples TRBV19 to TRBJ1-5, with 10 bases identical to TRBD1. This clonotype originated in a woman aged 45-65 years with acute or convalescent COVID-19. CDR3 region: CASRLTGGPNQPQHF. In DNA form, the CDR3 reads TGTGCCAGTAGGCTGACAGGGGGCCCCAATCAGCCCCAGCATTTT.